Each of the 16 T cell receptor beta chains below was sequenced from the same sample in a study of T cells in narcolepsy (dated by TCRdb to 2016 to 2019). Libraries were constructed by the immunoSEQ multiplex PCR assay. The immuneACCESS repertoire file appears here via TCRdb, limited to in-frame rearrangements. These files lack a portion of the clones; in checked studies, under half of the deficit traces to unresolved V genes, and the cause of the others is not known. The sample profile shows about 31,000 clones; just under 80% of them were found once. Of the sample, 1.2% is held by the ten largest clones. The sequencing sample was made of CD45RA- memory CD4+ T cells from PBMCs. What the cell subset or site label conveys for this sample: memory T cells sorted ex vivo from peripheral blood. The receptors were sampled from a human donor with narcolepsy.

This sequence joins TRBV25-1 and TRBJ1-5; no clear D gene. Trimming took 0 bases from V and 3 from J, leaving 12 bases between them. The CDR3 extends over 16 amino acids. Germline V gene lookup returns CDR1 MGHDK and CDR2 SYGVNS. CDR3 protein: CASSEYCDPVNQPQHF. CDR3 nucleotide sequence: TGTGCCAGCAGTGAATATTGTGACCCCGTCAATCAGCCCCAGCATTTT.

This sequence joins TRBV30 and TRBJ1-2, with D unclear. V gave up 2 bases and J gave up 4 bases, with 17 bases separating them. This CDR3 comprises 15 residues. The germline V gene encodes CDR1 GTSNPN and CDR2 SVGIG (reference sequence). The CDR3 spells CAWSPGQVRIYGYTF. In nucleotides, the CDR3 is TGTGCCTGGAGTCCGGGTCAGGTTAGAATCTATGGCTACACCTTC.

This chain links TRBV30 with TRBJ1-4; D gene ambiguous. CDR1 is GTSNPN and CDR2 is SVGIG in the germline V gene (reference sequence). The germline V and J ends were trimmed by 3 bases and 5 bases, with 13 bases remaining between them. The CDR3 contains 14 residues. The DNA of the CDR3 is TGTGCCTGGAGACCCCCACACGGCAATGAAAAACTGTTTTTT. Translating it yields CAWRPPHGNEKLFF.

This chain joins TRBV7-2 and TRBJ2-4, with 7 bases aligning to TRBD1. The J segment lost 0 bases and the V segment lost 6 bases, leaving 5 bases of the junction unmatched. Germline V gene lookup returns CDR1 SGHTA and CDR2 FQGNSA. There are 15 residues in the CDR3. The CDR3 coding sequence is TGTGCCAGCAGTCGGGACAGCCTAGCCAAAAACATTCAGTACTTC. This codes for CASSRDSLAKNIQYF.

The gene calls are TRBV5-7 and TRBJ1-3; D remains unclear. TRBV5-7 is labeled an ORF, and its function is uncertain. Trimming removed 2 bases at V and 4 bases at J, with 10 bases between. CDR3 length: 14 residues. The CDR3 sequence is CASSFSSGGNTIYF. In DNA, the CDR3 is TGTGCCAGCAGCTTCTCTTCTGGGGGAAACACCATATATTTT.

The V and J genes are TRBV12-5 and TRBJ1-1; TRBD1 matches at 7 bases. The CDR3 totals 15 residues. The junction had 4 bases not matched to a gene; V was cut back by 1 base and J by 2 bases. Germline V gene lookup returns CDR1 LGHNT and CDR2 FRNRAP. CDR3 DNA sequence: TGTGCTAGTGGTTTGGGGGACAGTTCAAACACTGAAGCTTTCTTT. Protein sequence: CASGLGDSSNTEAFF.

The chain is built from TRBV6-1 and TRBJ2-6; D uncertain. The V gene lost 10 bases and the J gene lost 2 bases, with 6 bases spanning the gap. There are 12 residues in the CDR3. Germline loops: CDR1 MNHNS, CDR2 SASEGT. CDR3 in DNA: TGTGCCACCATGGCTGGGGCCAACGTCCTGACTTTC. Amino acid sequence: CATMAGANVLTF.

J is TRBJ1-1 and V is TRBV7-9; D gene unclear. This CDR3 region has 18 residues. CDR1 is SEHNR and CDR2 is FQNEAQ in the germline V gene (reference sequence). V gave up 2 bases and J gave up 3 bases, with 22 bases separating them. The CDR3 sequence: CASSLSFAVARGYTEAFF. CDR3 in DNA: TGTGCCAGCAGCTTAAGTTTCGCTGTGGCCCGAGGATACACTGAAGCTTTCTTT.

This chain connects TRBV11-3 to TRBJ2-2; TRBD2 aligns across 12 bases. This CDR3 contains 16 residues. Germline assignment: CDR1 SGHNT and CDR2 YENEEA. The ends lost 2 bases at V and 6 bases at J; junction bases unmatched: 4. As DNA, the CDR3 is TGTGCCAGCAGCTTAATGACTAGCGGGAGCGCCGGGGAGCTGTTTTTT. Its protein is CASSLMTSGSAGELFF.

V is TRBV2 and J is TRBJ1-2; no clear D. In germline, CDR1 is SNHLY, CDR2 FYNNEI. This CDR3 region has 12 residues. Trimming cost V 8 bases and J 2 bases, with 9 bases left between them. The CDR3 DNA reads as TGTGCCAGCCGAAAGGGCAACTATGGCTACACCTTC. As protein: CASRKGNYGYTF.

V usage is TRBV15 and J usage is TRBJ1-2; D ambiguous. The CDR3 has 13 residues. The germline V and J ends were trimmed by 4 bases and 3 bases, with 9 bases remaining between them. CDR1 is LNHNV and CDR2 is YYDKDF in the germline V gene (reference sequence). The CDR3 bases are TGTGCCACCAGCAACGGGCCCGACTATGGCTACACCTTC. Translating gives CATSNGPDYGYTF. The whole variable domain, filled in from reference TRBV15 and TRBJ1-2, reads DAMVIQNPRYQVTQFGKPVTLSCSQTLNHNVMYWYQQKSSQAPKLLFHYYDKDFNNEADTPDNFQSRRPNTSFCFLDIRSPGLGDTAMYLCATSNGPDYGYTFGSGTRLTVV.

This clone occurred a few times. The chain combines TRBV30 with TRBJ2-1; maybe TRBD1 (5 bases). Germline assignment: CDR1 GTSNPN and CDR2 SVGIG (reference sequence). Trimming pared 1 base from V and 9 bases from J, leaving 10 bases between. This CDR3 contains 12 residues. The CDR3 nucleotides read TGTGCCTGGAGTGAACGGACATCTGAGCAGTTCTTC. Its translation is CAWSERTSEQFF.

The chain uses TRBV7-3 and TRBJ2-2, with D possibly TRBD2 on 5 matching bases. This CDR3 has 16 amino acids. With 6 bases removed from V and 4 bases from J, the gap between germline ends came to 18 bases. Germline V gives CDR1 SGHTA, CDR2 FQGTGA. The CDR3 region is CASRPRAGGSTGELFF. The CDR3 DNA sequence: TGTGCCAGCAGGCCGCGAGCCGGAGGCAGCACCGGGGAGCTGTTTTTT.

Only a few counts were recorded for this clone. V is TRBV21-1 and J is TRBJ1-1; the table's D call of TRBD1 was not tested on the DNA. TRBV21-1 is a known pseudogene. CDR3 length equals 11 residues. The CDR3 DNA sequence: TGTGCCAGCAGCGGCTTTCCTGAAGCTTTCTTT. Amino acid sequence: CASSGFPEAFF.

This clone has only a few counts. The V call is TRBV10-1, the J call TRBJ1-6; no clear D. Trimming removed 3 bases from V and 14 bases from J, with 14 bases in between. The CDR3 is 13 amino acids. Germline V gene lookup returns CDR1 WNHNN and CDR2 SYGVQD (reference sequence). The CDR3 DNA is TGCGCCAGCAGTGAATCTGGGTCTGGGACCCTCCACTTT. Translated, it gives CASSESGSGTLHF.

The genes are TRBV5-4 and TRBJ2-7; TRBD2 matches 7 bases. V trimming: 0 bases; J trimming: 2 bases; junction bases outside the gene matches: 11. The germline gives CDR1 SGHNT, CDR2 YYREEE (reference sequence). The CDR3 contains 17 residues. The CDR3 here is CASSLDGVAGTPYEQYF. The CDR3, as DNA: TGTGCCAGCAGCTTGGATGGGGTAGCGGGCACCCCCTACGAGCAGTACTTC.